This TCR beta chain was found in a study of T cell clonotyping in hematopoietic cell transplantation. General study results and limits: At the given depth, recipient repertoires were over 95% de novo clonotypes.

To note about this clone: Its antigen is unknown.

Sequenced by immunoSEQ multiplex PCR; TCRdb stores in-frame clones only, minus some. This table holds about 10,000 clones, 40% to 65% found once. The length of the CDR3 is 13 residues. V shed 0 bases and J 11 bases; nucleotides not matched to a gene: 6. The V gene's germline CDR1 is GTSNPN and CDR2 SVGIG (reference sequence). Sequenced material: peripheral blood mononuclear cells, taken 100 days after allogeneic stem cell transplant. The J gene is TRBJ1-4, the V gene TRBV30, with 7 bases aligning to TRBD1. This receptor was identified in a female patient in her 50s who had an allogeneic stem cell transplant from an unrelated donor, so the T cells may come from the graft donor. Some clones in this sample may be carry-over from other donors' samples. DNA for the CDR3: TGTGCCTGGAGTGTAATAAGGGGGCGGAAACTGTTTTTT. Amino acid sequence: CAWSVIRGRKLFF. Looking up the rest from reference TRBV30 and TRBJ1-4 gives the full variable domain: SQTIHQWPATLVQPVGSPLSLECTVEGTSNPNLYWYRQAAGRGLQLLFYSVGIGQISSEVPQNLSASRPQDRQFILSSKKLLLSDSGFYLCAWSVIRGRKLFFGSGTQLSVL.